This T cell receptor beta chain was profiled in a study of CD8+ T cells in alopecia areata. At the level of the study: Tofacitinib lasted 6 to 18 months, then 6 months off drug.

Per germline, CDR1 MNHEY and CDR2 SVGAGI. This CDR3 is built from 13 residues. V was clipped by 6 bases and J by 9 bases; unmatched bases: 6. The treatment is: oral pan-JAK inhibitor, 5-10 mg twice daily. RNA was extracted and reverse transcribed into cDNA as the sequencing template. The data were produced by immunoSEQ multiplex PCR, yet TCRdb's version contains in-frame clones alone and is incomplete. The profile shows about 210,000 clones, around three fifths of them singletons. Remarks on this clone: Its antigen is unknown.

Study-wide results and limits: Tofacitinib produced a significant decrease in scalp clonality and in expanded CD8+ clones among the top 100. How baseline CD8+ expansion relates to response remains uncertain (there was one nonresponder).

This sequence joins TRBV6-5 and TRBJ1-2; 11 bases are shared with TRBD1. Sequenced here: CD4+ T cells sorted from blood, sampled at week 4, from a patient treated with tofacitinib. This clonotype originated in a human donor with alopecia areata. The CDR3 loop is CASRQGQGVRYTF. The CDR3 DNA is TGTGCCAGCAGGCAGGGACAGGGGGTTCGCTACACCTTC.